These 13 T cell receptor beta chains share one sample of origin, sequenced in a study of blood T cell repertoires in COVID-19. Clones were read by immunoSEQ multiplex PCR, and TCRdb kept only the in-frame ones, dropping some. This repertoire shows 150,000 to 200,000 clones, around 79% found once; its top ten account for approximately 26%. The source material was peripheral blood. The source is a woman aged 70-85 years with acute or convalescent COVID-19.

The chain carries TRBV29-1 and TRBJ1-1, with D unresolved. Trimming removed 7 bases at V and 1 base at J, with 13 bases between. Germline assignment: CDR1 SQVTM and CDR2 ANQGSEA. This CDR3 is 13 amino acids long. For the CDR3, the DNA is TGCAGCGCTCCCGCGGAAGGGAACACTGAAGCTTTCTTT. Translation: CSAPAEGNTEAFF. The entire variable domain, with the rest obtained from reference TRBV29-1 and TRBJ1-1, is as follows: SAVISQKPSRDICQRGTSLTIQCQVDSQVTMMFWYRQQPGQSLTLIATANQGSEATYESGFVIDKFPISRPNLTFSTLTVSNMSPEDSSIYLCSAPAEGNTEAFFGQGTRLTVV.

V and J are TRBV5-4 and TRBJ1-2; possibly TRBD1 for D (5 bases). Germline V lookup: CDR1 SGHNT, CDR2 YYREEE (reference sequence). With 4 bases removed from V and 4 bases from J, the gap between germline ends came to 17 bases. The CDR3 spans 15 residues. This chain's CDR3 is CASSLGGRGSYGYTF. The CDR3 coding sequence is TGTGCCAGCAGCCTGGGCGGACGGGGGAGCTATGGCTACACCTTC.

The V call is TRBV7-9, the J call TRBJ2-7; 10 bases match TRBD2. The germline gives CDR1 SEHNR, CDR2 FQNEAQ (reference sequence). This CDR3 comprises 19 residues. V lost 0 bases, J lost 5 bases, and 16 bases stayed unmatched. CDR3 residues: CASSLAGGWLSSGRDEQYF. CDR3 nucleotides: TGTGCCAGCAGCTTAGCCGGTGGATGGCTCTCCAGCGGGAGGGACGAGCAGTACTTC.

V gene TRBV14 combines with J gene TRBJ2-6, with D perhaps matching TRBD1 (5 bases). This CDR3 spans 15 amino acids. With 4 bases removed from V and 3 bases from J, the gap between germline ends came to 10 bases. Germline V gene data show CDR1 as SGHDN and CDR2 as FVKESK. CDR3: CASSPGWGGANVLTF. The CDR3 DNA sequence: TGTGCCAGCAGCCCAGGGTGGGGTGGGGCCAACGTCCTGACTTTC.

The chain couples TRBV2 to TRBJ1-2; the match to TRBD1 covers 9 bases. The CDR3 spans 13 residues. The germline gives CDR1 SNHLY, CDR2 FYNNEI. The ends lost 7 bases at V and 8 bases at J; junction bases unmatched: 8. This CDR3 is CASNIQGAGGYTF. CDR3 DNA: TGTGCCAGCAACATACAGGGGGCTGGAGGCTACACCTTC. Together with reference TRBV2 and TRBJ1-2, the CDR3 gives the full variable domain: EPEVTQTPSHQVTQMGQEVILRCVPISNHLYFYWYRQILGQKVEFLVSFYNNEISEKSEIFDDQFSVERPDGSNFTLKIRSTKLEDSAMYFCASNIQGAGGYTFGSGTRLTVV.

This chain connects TRBV7-8 to TRBJ2-2; D is unresolved. The CDR3 sequence is 14 residues long. Trimming cost V 3 bases and J 4 bases, with 9 bases left between them. Germline-derived CDR1 and CDR2 are SGHVS and FQNEAQ. The DNA for the CDR3 is TGTGCCAGCAGCTTTAAGCGAGGCACCGGGGAGCTGTTTTTT. Translation gives CASSFKRGTGELFF.

The genes are TRBV4-1 and TRBJ2-7, with D tentatively TRBD2 (8 bases). V gave up 5 bases and J gave up 4 bases, with 18 bases separating them. Germline V lookup: CDR1 MGHRA, CDR2 YSYEKL. This CDR3 has 15 residues. As DNA, the CDR3 is TGCGCCAGCAGCATAGGGGGCGGGAGGTTATACGAGCAGTACTTC. It encodes CASSIGGGRLYEQYF.

The gene calls are TRBV6-5 and TRBJ1-4; a possible D gene is TRBD1 (5 bases). The germline CDR1 and CDR2 sequences are MNHEY and SVGAGI. The V and J ends lost 5 bases and 7 bases respectively, with 14 bases between them. This CDR3 contains 14 residues. CDR3: CASSPNRWGEKLFF. The CDR3 DNA follows: TGTGCCAGCAGTCCGAACAGGTGGGGTGAAAAACTGTTTTTT.

J is TRBJ2-7 and V is TRBV18; D possibly corresponds to TRBD2 (5 bases). Germline V gene data show CDR1 as KGHSH and CDR2 as LQKENI. The CDR3 is 16 amino acids. Trimming took off 5 bases at V and 2 bases at J, with 19 bases between the two ends. CDR3 residues: CASSTGKDGVPYEQYF. The CDR3 region has the DNA TGTGCCAGCTCAACGGGAAAGGACGGAGTCCCCTACGAGCAGTACTTC.

The chain uses TRBV27 and TRBJ2-7, with D possibly being TRBD2 (6 bases). The CDR3 runs 16 residues. V was clipped by 0 bases and J by 1 base, with 13 bases between them. Germline values: CDR1 MNHEY, CDR2 SMNVEV (reference sequence). CDR3 sequence: CASSLSSAGRSYEQYF. The CDR3 DNA reads as TGTGCCAGCAGTTTATCGAGCGCAGGGAGGTCCTACGAGCAGTACTTC.

This clone was recorded once. The chain links TRBV5-1 to TRBJ2-6; D gene unclear. V lost 3 bases, J lost 4 bases, and 11 bases lay in between. Germline CDR1 and CDR2: SGHRS and YFSETQ. This CDR3 comprises 15 residues. CDR3 in DNA: TGCGCCAGCAGCTCTCAGGTGGTGGGGGCCAACGTCCTGACTTTC. This sequence encodes CASSSQVVGANVLTF. Full variable domain (remainder filled in from reference TRBV5-1 and TRBJ2-6): KAGVTQTPRYLIKTRGQQVTLSCSPISGHRSVSWYQQTPGQGLQFLFEYFSETQRNKGNFPGRFSGRQFSNSRSEMNVSTLELGDSALYLCASSSQVVGANVLTFGAGSRLTVL.

This chain joins TRBV6-5 and TRBJ1-6; D ambiguous. This CDR3 comprises 15 residues. From germline, CDR1 is MNHEY and CDR2 SVGAGI. V lost 0 bases, J lost 8 bases, and 11 bases lay in between. The DNA of the CDR3 is TGTGCCAGCAGTTACTCGAATAGCGTGGATTCACCCCTCCACTTT. Its protein is CASSYSNSVDSPLHF.

The CDR3 DNA sequence: TGTGCCACCAGTGACCAGGGACAGCCCCAAGAGACCCAGTACTTC. Translating gives CATSDQGQPQETQYF. This chain joins TRBV24-1 and TRBJ2-5, with 7 bases identical to TRBD1. The CDR3 is 15 amino acids. The V segment lost 4 bases and the J segment 1 base; nucleotides outside the gene matches: 5. Germline V gene lookup returns CDR1 KGHDR and CDR2 SFDVKD.